This T cell receptor (beta chain) emerged from a study of PD-1 blockade in classical Hodgkin lymphoma. Repertoires were generated with immunoSEQ multiplex PCR, while TCRdb's copy carries only in-frame clones and drops some. The data show about 92,000 clones, under 85% seen once. Germline values: CDR1 SGHRS, CDR2 YFSETQ. V was shortened by 4 bases and J by 4 bases, with 8 bases between the two germline ends. The CDR3 is 13 amino acids. Time point of the sample: cycle 4 day 1 (C4D1), after five to seven weeks of nivolumab. The patients all showed relapse after autologous stem cell transplantation, while their brentuximab vedotin exposure varied.

The chain is built from TRBV5-1 and TRBJ2-2, with D unresolved. The TCR comes from a human donor with classical Hodgkin lymphoma. Sequencing used peripheral blood mononuclear cells (PBMCs), obtained before the fourth cycle of nivolumab. The CDR3 sequence: CASSPPGTGELFF. The CDR3 coding sequence is TGCGCCAGCAGCCCCCCGGGCACCGGGGAGCTGTTTTTT.